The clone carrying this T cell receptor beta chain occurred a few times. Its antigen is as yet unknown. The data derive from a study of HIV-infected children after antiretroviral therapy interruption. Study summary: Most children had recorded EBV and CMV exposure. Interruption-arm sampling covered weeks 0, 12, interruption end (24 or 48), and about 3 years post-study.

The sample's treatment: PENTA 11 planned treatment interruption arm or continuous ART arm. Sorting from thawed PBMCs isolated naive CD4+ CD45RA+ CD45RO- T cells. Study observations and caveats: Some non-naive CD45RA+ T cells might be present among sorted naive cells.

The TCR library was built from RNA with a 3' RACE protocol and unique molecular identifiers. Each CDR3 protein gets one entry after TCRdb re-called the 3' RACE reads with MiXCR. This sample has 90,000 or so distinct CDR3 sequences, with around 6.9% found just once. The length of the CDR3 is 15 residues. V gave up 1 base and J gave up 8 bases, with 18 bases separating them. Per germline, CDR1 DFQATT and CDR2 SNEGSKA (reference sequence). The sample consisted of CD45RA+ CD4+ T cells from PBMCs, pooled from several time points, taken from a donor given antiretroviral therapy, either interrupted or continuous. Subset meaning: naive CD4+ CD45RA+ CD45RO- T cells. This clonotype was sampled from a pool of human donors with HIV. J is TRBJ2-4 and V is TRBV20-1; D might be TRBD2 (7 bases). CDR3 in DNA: TGCAGTGCTAGAGTAGGGGGGGGGCGCTTGGACATTCAGTACTTC. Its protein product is CSARVGGGRLDIQYF.